Listed below are T cell receptor beta chains from one sample, sequenced in a study of beta chain features in type 1 diabetes. Profiling relied on immunoSEQ multiplex PCR, and the TCRdb table lists in-frame clones only, not all of them. The sample contains more than 100,000 clones, roughly 10% of which appear only once. The sample taken for sequencing was central memory CD4+ T cells from blood. The source is a man aged 25-45 years with type 1 diabetes. The CDR3 runs from the conserved cysteine through the conserved F or W. The D gene is left open where the match is weak. Only some rows state a clone size, as once, few, many or a class for expanded clones.

D gene,clone size,J gene,V gene,CDR3 DNA,CDR3 protein
TRBD1,.,TRBJ2-1,TRBV11-3,TGTGCCAGCAGCTCCGGACAGGGATACAATGAGCAGTTCTTC,CASSSGQGYNEQFF
TRBD1,few,TRBJ1-6,TRBV5-1,TGCGCCAGCAGCTTGAACGGACAGGGAGGGTCACCCCTCCACTTT,CASSLNGQGGSPLHF
TRBD1,few,TRBJ1-2,TRBV5-4,TGTGCCAGCAGCTCCACTACAGGGGATCGGTATGGCTACACCTTC,CASSSTTGDRYGYTF
TRBD1,few,TRBJ1-6,TRBV5-1,TGCGCCAGCAAACAGGGGGCATTAAATTCACCCCTCCACTTT,CASKQGALNSPLHF
TRBD2,few,TRBJ2-1,TRBV7-9,TGTGCCAGCAGCTTAGGCGGGGGGAATGAGCAGTTCTTC,CASSLGGGNEQFF
TRBD2,few,TRBJ2-4,TRBV7-9,TGTGCCAGCAGCTCGGAGGGGGAGCGGGGGGGAAACATTCAGTACTTC,CASSSEGERGGNIQYF
.,few,TRBJ2-7,TRBV29-1,TGCAGCGTTGAAAAACGCGAAGCGCAGGGCGCCGACGAGCAGTACTTC,CSVEKREAQGADEQYF
.,few,TRBJ1-4,TRBV9,TGTGCCAGCAGTGTTGGACAGAGATTTAATGAAAAACTGTTTTTT,CASSVGQRFNEKLFF
TRBD1,.,TRBJ2-3,TRBV29-1,TGCAGCGTTGAACAGGGGGCTAGCACAGATACGCAGTATTTT,CSVEQGASTDTQYF
.,few,TRBJ1-6,TRBV7-6,TGTGCCAGCAGCTTAAGCAGGGATAATGGTTCACCCCTCCACTTT,CASSLSRDNGSPLHF
TRBD1,.,TRBJ1-1,TRBV6-1,TGTGCCAGCAGGACGGACAGGGGGCACACTGAAGCTTTCTTT,CASRTDRGHTEAFF
TRBD1,few,TRBJ2-3,TRBV7-9,TGTGCCAGCAGCTCGAGACAGGGGGTATCGACAGATACGCAGTATTTT,CASSSRQGVSTDTQYF
.,.,TRBJ2-3,TRBV7-3,TGTGCCAGCAGCCGACGACAGGCGGGGGACCGCACAGATACGCAGTATTTT,CASSRRQAGDRTDTQYF
TRBD2,.,TRBJ2-3,TRBV29-1,TGCAGCACTAGCGGGGGGGCAGATACGCAGTATTTT,CSTSGGADTQYF
TRBD1,.,TRBJ1-2,TRBV5-1,TGCGCCAGCAGCGACCCGACAGGGGGCGTCTATGGCTACACCTTC,CASSDPTGGVYGYTF
TRBD1,few,TRBJ2-6,TRBV28,TGTGCCACCAGGACAGGAGGCGAAGGTGCCAACGTCCTGACTTTC,CATRTGGEGANVLTF
.,.,TRBJ2-5,TRBV5-5,TGTGCCAGCAGCTTGAGTGTGGGGGGAGAGACCCAGTACTTC,CASSLSVGGETQYF
TRBD1,.,TRBJ1-2,TRBV6-5,TGTGCCAGCAGTTACCTGAGACAGGGGACCGGGGGCTACACCTTC,CASSYLRQGTGGYTF
.,.,TRBJ2-5,TRBV29-1,TGCAGCGTTGAAGAAGTGGTAGCCGGATGGAGCCAGTACTTC,CSVEEVVAGWSQYF
.,few,TRBJ2-5,TRBV7-2,TGTGCCAGCAGCGCCCCGGGACAAGAGACCCAGTACTTC,CASSAPGQETQYF
.,.,TRBJ2-3,TRBV11-1,TGTGCCAGCAGCTTAGCCCTTTGGCTTGGCACAGATACGCAGTATTTT,CASSLALWLGTDTQYF
.,.,TRBJ1-1,TRBV18,TGTGCCAGCTCACCACTGGCTCGGGATCGGTCTTTCTTT,CASSPLARDRSFF
TRBD1,few,TRBJ2-7,TRBV28,TGTGCCAGCAGTCCAGGACAGGGCGAGGGCTACGAGCAGTACTTC,CASSPGQGEGYEQYF
.,.,TRBJ2-5,TRBV5-1,TGCGCCAGCAGCCTGCAGGGCTTGGAGACCCAGTACTTC,CASSLQGLETQYF
.,few,TRBJ1-2,TRBV5-1,TGCGCCAGCAGCTTGGCCGGGGACTATGGCTACACCTTC,CASSLAGDYGYTF
.,few,TRBJ1-6,TRBV11-2,TGTGCCAGCAGCTTAGACAGGGGTAACTCACCCCTCCACTTT,CASSLDRGNSPLHF
.,many,TRBJ1-1,TRBV7-3,TGTGCCAGCAGCCTGGGGGCAACGAACACTGAAGCTTTCTTT,CASSLGATNTEAFF
TRBD2,few,TRBJ2-5,TRBV9,TGTGCCAGCAGCGTAGTGGCTAGCGGGGGGGCACTCCAAGAGACCCAGTACTTC,CASSVVASGGALQETQYF
TRBD1,few,TRBJ1-2,TRBV5-4,TGTGCCAGCAGCCCGACAGGGGTGCAAGGCTACACCTTC,CASSPTGVQGYTF
TRBD1,few,TRBJ1-2,TRBV5-1,TGCGCCAGCAGCACGGGACAGGGATACTATGGCTACACCTTC,CASSTGQGYYGYTF
TRBD2,few,TRBJ2-1,TRBV2,TGTGCCAGCAGCCCATTGGCGGGGGGGCAGTTCTTC,CASSPLAGGQFF
TRBD1,few,TRBJ2-7,TRBV20-1,TGCAGCGGACAGGACTCCTACGAGCAGTACTTC,CSGQDSYEQYF
.,.,TRBJ1-5,TRBV28,TGTGCCAGCAGTCCCTTGGGAGATGGTAGCAATCAGCCCCAGCATTTT,CASSPLGDGSNQPQHF
TRBD1,few,TRBJ1-2,TRBV11-1,TGTGCCAGCAGTGAACCTGGGACAGGGAGTGGCTACACCTTC,CASSEPGTGSGYTF
TRBD1,.,TRBJ2-6,TRBV5-4,TGTGCCAGCAGCTTAACAGGGGGACACTCTGGGGCCAACGTCCTGACTTTC,CASSLTGGHSGANVLTF
TRBD2,few,TRBJ2-4,TRBV15,TGTGCCACCAGCAGAGATCAGACTAGCGGAAACATTCAGTACTTC,CATSRDQTSGNIQYF
TRBD2,few,TRBJ2-1,TRBV5-6,TGTGCCAGCAGCTTGGTCGGGCGGGGGAGCCTCCATGAGCAGTTCTTC,CASSLVGRGSLHEQFF
TRBD1,.,TRBJ1-4,TRBV11-2,TGTGCCAGCAGCTATGGACAGGGACGAGAAAAACTGTTTTTT,CASSYGQGREKLFF
.,few,TRBJ2-5,TRBV9,TGTGCCAGCAGCGCACCCGGGATTCAAGAGACCCAGTACTTC,CASSAPGIQETQYF
TRBD1,.,TRBJ1-3,TRBV27,TGTGCCAGCAGCCGGACAGGGGCAGGAAACACCATATATTTT,CASSRTGAGNTIYF